Shown below are 27 T cell receptor beta chains from a single sample sequenced in a study of blood T cell repertoires in COVID-19. The repertoire was sequenced with immunoSEQ multiplex PCR; TCRdb's copy has only in-frame clones and lacks some. The sample shows 100,000 or so clones, 81% of them seen only once. The sequencing input was peripheral blood. These receptors were taken from an elderly man with acute or convalescent COVID-19.

V usage is TRBV18 and J usage is TRBJ1-2, with D possibly being TRBD1 (6 bases). Trimming took off 3 bases at V and 13 bases at J, with 27 bases between the two ends. The germline CDR1 and CDR2 sequences are KGHSH and LQKENI. The CDR3 is 16 residues long. CDR3 in amino acids: CASSPSRGLDRTGGTF. As DNA, the CDR3 is TGTGCCAGCTCACCCTCTCGGGGCTTAGACAGGACTGGGGGCACCTTC.

This clone was picked up a small number of times. The chain has TRBV2 and TRBJ2-2; TRBD2 aligns across 7 bases. The CDR3 consists of 13 residues. The V gene's germline CDR1 is SNHLY and CDR2 FYNNEI. V shed 4 bases and J 6 bases; nucleotides not matched to a gene: 2. CDR3 nucleotide sequence: TGTGCCAGCAGTGGGGAGGGACCCGGGGAGCTGTTTTTT. Translating it yields CASSGEGPGELFF. Drawing the rest from reference TRBV2 and TRBJ2-2, the complete variable domain is EPEVTQTPSHQVTQMGQEVILRCVPISNHLYFYWYRQILGQKVEFLVSFYNNEISEKSEIFDDQFSVERPDGSNFTLKIRSTKLEDSAMYFCASSGEGPGELFFGEGSRLTVL.

The gene calls are TRBV6-6 and TRBJ1-6; TRBD1 might be the D (6 bases). Germline CDR1 is MNHNY and CDR2 is SVGAGI (reference sequence). The CDR3 totals 14 residues. V lost 5 bases to trimming and J lost 10 bases, with 15 bases between them. CDR3 coding DNA: TGTGCCAGCAGTCAACAGGGTTTCGAATCACCCCTCCACTTT. It is translated as CASSQQGFESPLHF.

This sequence joins TRBV4-1 and TRBJ2-1, with TRBD2 identical over 9 bases. CDR3 length: 17 amino acids. J was trimmed by 4 bases and V by 0 bases; bases with no gene match: 7. Looked up from germline, CDR1 is MGHRA and CDR2 is YSYEKL. The CDR3 DNA follows: TGCGCCAGCAGCCAAGACACCCGGCTAGCGGGATACAATGAGCAGTTCTTC. It yields the protein CASSQDTRLAGYNEQFF.

The chain carries TRBV5-6 and TRBJ2-2, with D possibly being TRBD1 (6 bases). Trimming removed 4 bases at V and 6 bases at J, with 10 bases between. In germline, CDR1 is SGHDT, CDR2 YYEEEE. This CDR3 is 13 amino acids long. The DNA for the CDR3 is TGTGCCAGCAGCATACAGGGCTCCGGGGAGCTGTTTTTT. Protein sequence: CASSIQGSGELFF.

This chain links TRBV19 with TRBJ1-5; no definite D call. The CDR3 totals 15 residues. The V end lost 5 bases, the J end lost 4 bases, and 15 bases lay between the germline ends. Germline lookup yields CDR1 LNHDA and CDR2 SQIVND (reference sequence). For the CDR3, the DNA is TGTGCCAGTAGTCGTTCCGAGGCCTTAAATCAGCCCCAGCATTTT. This gives the protein CASSRSEALNQPQHF.

The rearrangement joins TRBV7-2 to TRBJ2-2, with a possible D match to TRBD2 (6 bases). The CDR3 has 15 amino acids. Germline CDR1 reads SGHTA; CDR2 reads FQGNSA. Trimming stripped 5 bases from V and 2 bases from J, with 12 bases between. CDR3 region: CASSPRLVNTGELFF. CDR3 in DNA: TGTGCCAGCAGCCCCCGACTAGTCAACACCGGGGAGCTGTTTTTT.

The DNA of the CDR3 is TGCGCCAGCAGCTCCGAAGGGGGAGACACTGAAGCTTTCTTT. Translating gives CASSSEGGDTEAFF. The rearrangement uses TRBV5-1 and TRBJ1-1, with D tentatively TRBD1 (6 bases). V gave up 3 bases and J gave up 3 bases, with 12 bases separating them. The CDR3 sequence is 14 residues long. In germline, CDR1 is SGHRS, CDR2 YFSETQ.

This clone was counted a single time. The rearrangement links TRBV28 to TRBJ1-5; possibly TRBD1 for D (5 bases). This CDR3 spans 15 amino acids. Deletions cut 10 bases from V and 4 bases from J, with 20 bases between. In germline, CDR1 is MDHEN, CDR2 SYDVKM. The CDR3 nucleotides read TGTGCCACCGAAAGGGGAGGGGTCCGAAATCAGCCCCAGCATTTT. This codes for CATERGGVRNQPQHF.

The genes are TRBV6-7 and TRBJ1-2, with D hard to call. Being an ORF, TRBV6-7 has a function that is uncertain. The V end was cut by 2 bases, the J end by 4 bases, with 14 bases between. This CDR3 contains 15 residues. This chain's CDR3 is CASSYVGGSGYGYTF. DNA of the CDR3: TGTGCCAGCAGTTACGTTGGAGGGTCTGGCTATGGCTACACCTTC.

DNA for the CDR3: TGCGCCAGCAGTTCCCTGAGGGGGACCCCAGATACGCAGTATTTT. Translation gives CASSSLRGTPDTQYF. The V call is TRBV5-1, the J call TRBJ2-3, with TRBD1 as a possible D gene (6 bases). The V gene lost 5 bases and the J gene lost 4 bases, with 17 bases spanning the gap. The CDR3 consists of 15 residues. Per germline, CDR1 SGHRS and CDR2 YFSETQ. Full variable domain (rest looked up from reference TRBV5-1 and TRBJ2-3): KAGVTQTPRYLIKTRGQQVTLSCSPISGHRSVSWYQQTPGQGLQFLFEYFSETQRNKGNFPGRFSGRQFSNSRSEMNVSTLELGDSALYLCASSSLRGTPDTQYFGPGTRLTVL.

The gene calls are TRBV18 and TRBJ1-6; 9 nucleotides match TRBD1. Germline CDR1 KGHSH, CDR2 LQKENI. This CDR3 region has 16 residues. V shed 6 bases and J 9 bases; nucleotides not matched to a gene: 12. Here the CDR3 DNA reads TGTGCCAGCTCTCCAACCGGGACAGGGCTTAGTTCACCCCTCCACTTT. Protein sequence: CASSPTGTGLSSPLHF. The full variable domain, its missing parts supplied by reference TRBV18 and TRBJ1-6, is NAGVMQNPRHLVRRRGQEARLRCSPMKGHSHVYWYRQLPEEGLKFMVYLQKENIIDESGMPKERFSAEFPKEGPSILRIQQVVRGDSAAYFCASSPTGTGLSSPLHFGNGTRLTVT.

The V gene is TRBV10-3, the J gene TRBJ2-1; TRBD2 matches 9 bases. This CDR3 comprises 16 residues. V was clipped by 6 bases and J by 5 bases; unmatched bases: 11. The V gene's germline CDR1 is ENHRY and CDR2 SYGVKD. CDR3 sequence (DNA): TGTGCCATCAGGGGCTTTAGCGGGAGTAGGGACAATGAGCAGTTCTTC. It codes for CAIRGFSGSRDNEQFF.

This clone was counted a few times. The chain is built from TRBV7-2 and TRBJ1-5, with a possible D match to TRBD1 (5 bases). The CDR3 spans 16 residues. Germline V gene sequence: CDR1 SGHTA, CDR2 FQGNSA. Trimming shortened V by 2 bases and J by 3 bases, and 14 bases separated the two germline ends. This chain's CDR3 is CASSLTQGGNNQPQHF. In DNA form, the CDR3 reads TGTGCCAGCAGCTTAACGCAGGGCGGGAACAATCAGCCCCAGCATTTT.

The chain joins TRBV7-9 to TRBJ2-1, with 10 bases that match TRBD1. Germline assignment: CDR1 SEHNR and CDR2 FQNEAQ (reference sequence). The junction had 9 bases not matched to a gene; V was cut back by 5 bases and J by 8 bases. CDR3 size: 15 residues. Written as DNA, the CDR3 is TGTGCCAGCAGCCCAGCGGGACAGGGGTTCCATGAGCAGTTCTTC. This encodes CASSPAGQGFHEQFF. Supplemented by reference TRBV7-9 and TRBJ2-1, the full variable domain reads DTGVSQNPRHKITKRGQNVTFRCDPISEHNRLYWYRQTLGQGPEFLTYFQNEAQLEKSRLLSDRFSAERPKGSFSTLEIQRTEQGDSAMYLCASSPAGQGFHEQFFGPGTRLTVL.

The rearrangement uses TRBV5-1 and TRBJ2-1; D is unresolved. The CDR3 totals 11 residues. Germline V gene data show CDR1 as SGHRS and CDR2 as YFSETQ. Trimming took 0 bases from V and 8 from J, leaving 3 bases between them. The CDR3 is CASSLAYEQFF. In DNA form, the CDR3 reads TGCGCCAGCAGCTTGGCCTATGAGCAGTTCTTC.

This clone was observed a single time. The chain uses TRBV7-9 and TRBJ1-2; D is unresolved. Germline V gene sequence: CDR1 SEHNR, CDR2 FQNEAQ (reference sequence). The V end lost 1 base, the J end lost 7 bases, and 13 bases lay between the germline ends. The CDR3 is 14 residues long. CDR3 nucleotides: TGTGCCAGCAGCTTAGAAGGAGGACGGGGTGGCTACACCTTC. Translation: CASSLEGGRGGYTF.

This clone was recorded a few times. The rearrangement uses TRBV18 and TRBJ1-5; weak D call: TRBD1 (5 bases). CDR3 length: 12 amino acids. The germline CDR1 and CDR2 sequences are KGHSH and LQKENI. Trimming stripped 6 bases from V and 4 bases from J, with 7 bases between. The CDR3 bases are TGTGCCAGCTCGGGGCCAAATCAGCCCCAGCATTTT. Protein sequence: CASSGPNQPQHF.

V is TRBV6-5 and J is TRBJ1-1; 12 bases line up with TRBD1. V was pared by 5 bases and J by 5 bases, with 6 bases of the junction left unmatched. The CDR3 sequence is 15 residues long. Germline-derived CDR1 and CDR2 are MNHEY and SVGAGI. CDR3 coding DNA: TGTGCCAGCAGTAAGGGACAGGGGGCAATAACTGAAGCTTTCTTT. Its translation: CASSKGQGAITEAFF.

The chain's CDR3 is CSVESLAGTSYEQYF. DNA for the CDR3: TGCAGCGTTGAAAGTCTAGCGGGAACCTCCTACGAGCAGTACTTC. The V gene is TRBV29-1, the J gene TRBJ2-7; 9 bases match TRBD2. The V gene's germline CDR1 is SQVTM and CDR2 ANQGSEA. V lost 2 bases and J lost 0; bases outside the gene matches: 5. The CDR3 runs to 15 residues.

The chain uses TRBV2 and TRBJ2-5; the D is unclear. Trimming shortened V by 7 bases and J by 2 bases, and 8 bases separated the two germline ends. The CDR3 is 12 amino acids. Per germline, CDR1 SNHLY and CDR2 FYNNEI. CDR3 DNA: TGTGCCAGCAACTACTTACAAGAGACCCAGTACTTC. Translating it yields CASNYLQETQYF.

The gene calls are TRBV5-1 and TRBJ2-6; TRBD1 matches at 10 bases. The germline gives CDR1 SGHRS, CDR2 YFSETQ. The CDR3 has 19 amino acids. Trimming at V came to 0 bases and at J to 2 bases, leaving 8 bases not matched to a gene. The CDR3 bases are TGCGCCAGCAGCTTGGGACAGGGGGCGGGATTCGCTGGGGCCAACGTCCTGACTTTC. Protein product: CASSLGQGAGFAGANVLTF.

This chain connects TRBV5-1 to TRBJ2-5, with 10 bases fitting TRBD2. CDR3 length: 14 amino acids. Germline assignment: CDR1 SGHRS and CDR2 YFSETQ. J gave up 5 bases and V 4 bases, and 5 bases lay outside the gene matches. CDR3 region: CASSPSGGRETQYF. The CDR3 nucleotides read TGCGCCAGCAGCCCTAGCGGGGGAAGGGAGACCCAGTACTTC.

The rearrangement uses TRBV5-1 and TRBJ2-1; the match to TRBD2 covers 10 bases. Trimming removed 0 bases from V and 4 bases from J; junction bases left unmatched: 4. The germline V gene has CDR1 SGHRS and CDR2 YFSETQ. CDR3 length: 16 residues. The CDR3: CASSLEPSGGYNEQFF. CDR3 DNA sequence: TGCGCCAGCAGCTTGGAACCTAGCGGGGGATACAATGAGCAGTTCTTC.

This clone was picked up one time. This sequence joins TRBV19 and TRBJ1-5; 7 nucleotides match TRBD1. CDR3 length: 14 amino acids. With V trimmed by 5 bases and J by 4 bases, 5 bases remained unmatched. Germline V gene lookup returns CDR1 LNHDA and CDR2 SQIVND (reference sequence). The CDR3 nucleotides read TGTGCCAGTAGTCGGACAGGTGGAAATCAGCCCCAGCATTTT. Translating gives CASSRTGGNQPQHF.

The V and J genes are TRBV5-6 and TRBJ2-3; 10 nucleotides match TRBD2. CDR1 SGHDT and CDR2 YYEEEE come from the germline V gene. The CDR3 consists of 15 residues. The V gene end was trimmed by 4 bases and the J gene end by 2 bases; junction bases not matched to a gene: 4. The CDR3 bases are TGTGCCAGCAGCCCACTAGCGGGGTCCACAGATACGCAGTATTTT. Translation gives CASSPLAGSTDTQYF.

The V gene is TRBV5-1, the J gene TRBJ1-3; D is unresolved. Germline lookup yields CDR1 SGHRS and CDR2 YFSETQ. V was shortened by 2 bases and J by 0 bases, with 15 bases between the two germline ends. The CDR3 length is 17 residues. The CDR3 protein is CASSFNGEVRSGNTIYF. The CDR3 DNA reads TGCGCCAGCAGCTTTAATGGAGAGGTCCGCTCTGGAAACACCATATATTTT.